This T cell receptor beta chain came from a study of blood T cell repertoires in COVID-19. Study information: The samples span acute and convalescent COVID-19 from the United States, Italy and Spain. Sample material is recorded as cDNA or gDNA derived from T cells, B-cell-depleted T cells, or PBMCs.

Study processing details: Using reference gene primer amplification, nucleated cell counts were estimated. Sequencing used immunoSEQ multiplex PCR; TCRdb keeps in-frame clones, though not all of them. From that table come the V and J calls and clone size; the DNA was used to work out D and trimming. The repertoire holds some 120,000 clones, with 80% as singletons. Trimming took 5 bases from V and 4 from J; bases not matched to a gene: 12. CDR1 and CDR2 (germline): SGHVS, FQNEAQ. This CDR3 contains 16 residues. This chain links TRBV7-8 with TRBJ2-7; TRBD2 aligns across 9 bases. The TCR was taken from a human donor in a cohort sampled during active COVID-19. Sequencing was carried out using peripheral blood. The CDR3 region has the DNA TGTGCCAGCAGCCGAGTGGCGGGGGGGCCAAGTTACGAGCAGTACTTC. Protein sequence: CASSRVAGGPSYEQYF.